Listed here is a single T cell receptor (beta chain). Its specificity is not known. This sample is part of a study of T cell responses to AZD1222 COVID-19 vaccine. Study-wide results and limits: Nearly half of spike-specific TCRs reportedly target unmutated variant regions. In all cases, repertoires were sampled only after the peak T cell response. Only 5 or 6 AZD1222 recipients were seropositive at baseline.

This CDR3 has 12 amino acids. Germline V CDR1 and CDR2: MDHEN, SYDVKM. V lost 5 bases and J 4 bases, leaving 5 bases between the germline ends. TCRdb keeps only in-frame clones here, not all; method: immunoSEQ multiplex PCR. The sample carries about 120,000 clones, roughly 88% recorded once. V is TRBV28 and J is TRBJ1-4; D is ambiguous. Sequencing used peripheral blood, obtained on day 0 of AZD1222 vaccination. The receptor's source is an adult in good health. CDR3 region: CASSTINEKLFF. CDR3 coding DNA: TGTGCCAGCAGTACCATTAATGAAAAACTGTTTTTT.